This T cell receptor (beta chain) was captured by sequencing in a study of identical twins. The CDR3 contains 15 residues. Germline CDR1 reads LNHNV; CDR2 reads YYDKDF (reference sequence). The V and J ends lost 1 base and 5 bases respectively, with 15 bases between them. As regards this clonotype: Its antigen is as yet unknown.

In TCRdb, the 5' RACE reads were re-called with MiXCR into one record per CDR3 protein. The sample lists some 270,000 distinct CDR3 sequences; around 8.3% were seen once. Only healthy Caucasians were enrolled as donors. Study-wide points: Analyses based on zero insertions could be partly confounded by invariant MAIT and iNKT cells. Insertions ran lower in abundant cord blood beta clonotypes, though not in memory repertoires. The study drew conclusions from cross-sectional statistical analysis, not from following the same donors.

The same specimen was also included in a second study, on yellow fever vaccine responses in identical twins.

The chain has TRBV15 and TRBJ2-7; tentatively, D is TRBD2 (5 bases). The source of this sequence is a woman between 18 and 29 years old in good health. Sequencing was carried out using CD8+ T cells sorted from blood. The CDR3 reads CATSRGVRTPHEQYF. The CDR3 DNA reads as TGTGCCACCAGCAGAGGGGTACGGACTCCCCACGAGCAGTACTTC.